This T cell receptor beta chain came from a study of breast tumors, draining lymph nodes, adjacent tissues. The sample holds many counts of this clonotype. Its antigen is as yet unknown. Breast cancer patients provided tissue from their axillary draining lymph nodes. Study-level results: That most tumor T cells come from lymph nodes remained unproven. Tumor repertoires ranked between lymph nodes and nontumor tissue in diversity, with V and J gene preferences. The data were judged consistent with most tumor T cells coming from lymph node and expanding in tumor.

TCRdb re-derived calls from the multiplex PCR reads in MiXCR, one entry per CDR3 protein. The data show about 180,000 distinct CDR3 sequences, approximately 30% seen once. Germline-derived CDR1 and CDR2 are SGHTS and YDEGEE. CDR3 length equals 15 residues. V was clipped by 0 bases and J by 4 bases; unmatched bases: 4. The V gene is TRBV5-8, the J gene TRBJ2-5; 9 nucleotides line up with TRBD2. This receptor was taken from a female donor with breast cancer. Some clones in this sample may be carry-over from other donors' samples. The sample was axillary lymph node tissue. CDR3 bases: TGTGCCAGCAGCTTGGCCCCAGCGGGGGGAGAGACCCAGTACTTC. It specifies CASSLAPAGGETQYF.